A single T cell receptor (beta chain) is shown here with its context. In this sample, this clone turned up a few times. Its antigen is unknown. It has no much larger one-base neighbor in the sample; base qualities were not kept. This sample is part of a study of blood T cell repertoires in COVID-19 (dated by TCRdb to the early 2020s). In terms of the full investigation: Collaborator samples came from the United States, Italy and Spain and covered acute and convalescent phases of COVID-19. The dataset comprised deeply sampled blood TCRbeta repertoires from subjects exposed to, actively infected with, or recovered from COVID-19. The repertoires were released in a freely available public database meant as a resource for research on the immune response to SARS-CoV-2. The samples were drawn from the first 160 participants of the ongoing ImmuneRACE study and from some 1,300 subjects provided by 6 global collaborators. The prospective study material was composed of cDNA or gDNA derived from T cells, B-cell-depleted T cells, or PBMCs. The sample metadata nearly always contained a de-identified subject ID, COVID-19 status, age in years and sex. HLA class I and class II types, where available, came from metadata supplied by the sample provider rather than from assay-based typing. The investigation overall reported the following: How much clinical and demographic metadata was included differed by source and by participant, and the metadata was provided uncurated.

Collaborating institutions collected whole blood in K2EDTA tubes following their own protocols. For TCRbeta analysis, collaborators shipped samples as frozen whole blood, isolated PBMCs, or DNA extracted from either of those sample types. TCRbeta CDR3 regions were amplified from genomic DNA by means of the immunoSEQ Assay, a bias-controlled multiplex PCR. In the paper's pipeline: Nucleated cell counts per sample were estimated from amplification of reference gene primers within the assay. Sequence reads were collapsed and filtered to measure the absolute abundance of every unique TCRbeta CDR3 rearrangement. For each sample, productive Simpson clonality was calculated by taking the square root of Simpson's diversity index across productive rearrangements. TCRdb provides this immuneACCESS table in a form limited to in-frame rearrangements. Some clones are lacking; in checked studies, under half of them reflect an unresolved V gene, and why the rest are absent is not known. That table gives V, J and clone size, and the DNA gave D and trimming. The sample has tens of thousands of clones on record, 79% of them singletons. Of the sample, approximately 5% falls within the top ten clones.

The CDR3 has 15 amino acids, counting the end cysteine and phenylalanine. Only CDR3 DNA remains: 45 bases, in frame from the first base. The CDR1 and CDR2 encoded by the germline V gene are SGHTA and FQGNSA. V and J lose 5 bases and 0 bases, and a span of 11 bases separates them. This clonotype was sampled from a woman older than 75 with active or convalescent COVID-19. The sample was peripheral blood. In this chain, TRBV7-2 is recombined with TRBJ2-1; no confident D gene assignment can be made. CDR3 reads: CASSPPLSSYNEQFF. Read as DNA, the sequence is TGTGCCAGCAGCCCTCCTCTAAGCTCCTACAATGAGCAGTTCTTC.